Below, 24 T cell receptor beta chains from the same sample are listed, as sequenced in a study of T cell repertoires in cytomegalovirus infection (dated by TCRdb to between 2018 and 2020). Sequencing was carried out with an Illumina HiSeq 1500. TCRdb redid the processing of the public reads, applying fastp at Q25 and MiXCR, and retained in-frame beta chains. Duplicate CDR3 protein sequences are folded into a single record with the most common DNA and genes. For this sample there are some 920,000 distinct CDR3 sequences; approximately 32% appear just once. The top ten clonotypes cover roughly an eighth of the sample. Antigens of these TCRs are unknown. This sample's treatment or condition label indicates: in vitro stimulation with specific CMV peptide epitopes to enrich CMV-specific T cells. Sequences were derived from cultured CD8+ T cells from PBMCs, sampled from culture after CMV antigen stimulation. The origin of the receptors is a human donor in good health (CMV status not recorded). Some clones in this sample may be carry-over from other donors' samples.

This clonotype was seen more than once but under ten times. The chain employs TRBV3-1 and TRBJ2-7; no definite D call. CDR1 LGHDT and CDR2 YNNKEL come from the germline V gene (reference sequence). The CDR3 sequence is 15 residues long. V was trimmed by 3 bases and J by 7 bases, leaving 19 bases between them. In DNA, the CDR3 is TGTGCCAGCAGCCACCTATCCGGCCGTCTGAGAGAGCAGTACTTC. As protein: CASSHLSGRLREQYF.

This clonotype came up many times. The rearrangement uses TRBV12-3 or TRBV12-4 and TRBJ2-1, with 9 nucleotides matching TRBD2. V was clipped by 3 bases and J by 0 bases; unmatched bases: 6. The CDR3 spans 17 residues. CDR3 sequence: CASSFMSGGPSYNEQFF. The DNA for the CDR3 is TGTGCCAGCAGTTTTATGAGCGGGGGGCCCTCCTACAATGAGCAGTTCTTC.

As to this clonotype: Compared with germline, one end of the junction differs, possibly owing to a read error. The chain is built from TRBV7-1 and TRBJ1-3; TRBD1 matches at 7 bases. TRBV7-1 has ORF status, its function being uncertain. The CDR3 length is 11 residues. CDR3 sequence: CASSPDRAIPF. The CDR3 nucleotides read TGTGCCAGCAGCCCCGACAGGGCGATACCGTTT.

This chain links TRBV19 with TRBJ1-1; D perhaps matches TRBD1 (5 bases). There are 13 residues in the CDR3. The germline CDR1 and CDR2 sequences are LNHDA and SQIVND (reference sequence). The ends were cut back, 9 bases at V and 1 base at J, with 12 bases in the middle. CDR3 residues: CASLRRGNTEAFF. The CDR3 bases are TGTGCCAGCTTGAGAAGGGGGAACACTGAAGCTTTCTTT.

The chain carries TRBV27 and TRBJ2-2; TRBD2 is a possible D gene (6 bases). Trimming took off 6 bases at V and 8 bases at J, with 13 bases between the two ends. CDR1 and CDR2 from the germline V gene are MNHEY and SMNVEV (reference sequence). CDR3 length equals 13 residues. As DNA, the CDR3 is TGTGCCAGCAGGCCTACTAGCAGAGGGGAGCTGTTTTTT. Translating gives CASRPTSRGELFF.

At least ten counts were recorded for this clonotype. The V gene is TRBV11-1, the J gene TRBJ2-5; possibly TRBD1 for D (5 bases). This CDR3 spans 14 amino acids. The V and J ends lost 0 bases and 2 bases respectively, with 7 bases between them. Germline V CDR1 and CDR2: SGHAT, FQDESV (reference sequence). As DNA, the CDR3 is TGTGCCAGCAGCTTAGCCAGGGATCAAGAGACCCAGTACTTC. Translated, it gives CASSLARDQETQYF.

This clonotype was detected many times. V usage is TRBV7-2 and J usage is TRBJ1-4; weak D call: TRBD1 (5 bases). Per the germline V gene, CDR1 is SGHTA and CDR2 is FQGNSA. CDR3 length equals 15 residues. Trimming cost V 2 bases and J 6 bases, with 13 bases left between them. DNA for the CDR3: TGTGCCAGCAGCTTACTAAGTCAGGGAGATGAAAAACTGTTTTTT. As protein: CASSLLSQGDEKLFF.

The V gene is TRBV7-6, the J gene TRBJ1-4; tentative D call: TRBD1 (6 bases). V gave up 2 bases and J gave up 0 bases, with 10 bases separating them. This CDR3 region has 16 residues. The germline V gene has CDR1 SGHVS and CDR2 FNYEAQ. In nucleotides, the CDR3 is TGTGCCAGCAGCTTATATCGACAGGCAACTAATGAAAAACTGTTTTTT. It specifies CASSLYRQATNEKLFF. The variable domain in full, with the rest retrieved from reference TRBV7-6 and TRBJ1-4, is GAGVSQSPRYKVTKRGQDVALRCDPISGHVSLYWYRQALGQGPEFLTYFNYEAQQDKSGLPNDRFSAERPEGSISTLTIQRTEQRDSAMYRCASSLYRQATNEKLFFGSGTQLSVL.

The V call is TRBV19, the J call TRBJ2-7; D uncertain. The ends were cut back, 3 bases at V and 2 bases at J, with 8 bases in the middle. The CDR3 runs to 13 residues. Germline CDR1 and CDR2: LNHDA and SQIVND (reference sequence). In DNA, the CDR3 is TGTGCCAGTAGTATCGGCCCAACCTACGAGCAGTACTTC. Translated: CASSIGPTYEQYF.

V gene TRBV4-1 combines with J gene TRBJ2-2; tentative D call: TRBD1 (6 bases). Per the germline V gene, CDR1 is MGHRA and CDR2 is YSYEKL. The CDR3 length is 16 residues. V was shortened by 1 base and J by 4 bases, with 13 bases between the two germline ends. CDR3 sequence: CASSQGPGQFTGELFF. The CDR3 DNA follows: TGCGCCAGCAGCCAAGGCCCCGGACAGTTCACCGGGGAGCTGTTTTTT.

The V call is TRBV12-3 or TRBV12-4, the J call TRBJ2-1; D is undetermined. V lost 10 bases to trimming and J lost 1 base, with 11 bases between them. The CDR3 extends over 13 amino acids. The CDR3 protein is CATSRLSYNEQFF. The CDR3, as DNA: TGTGCCACCTCTCGACTTTCCTACAATGAGCAGTTCTTC.

The chain joins TRBV4-1 to TRBJ2-1; no definite D call. CDR1 and CDR2 (germline): MGHRA, YSYEKL. The V end was cut by 2 bases, the J end by 0 bases, with 14 bases between. The CDR3 consists of 17 residues. The CDR3 sequence is CASSQTLDLSSYNEQFF. DNA of the CDR3: TGCGCCAGCAGCCAAACCTTGGACCTGAGCTCCTACAATGAGCAGTTCTTC.

V usage is TRBV7-9 and J usage is TRBJ2-7; TRBD1 matches 7 bases. The CDR3 contains 14 residues. Looked up from germline, CDR1 is SEHNR and CDR2 is FQNEAQ (reference sequence). Trimming cost V 1 base and J 3 bases; bases outside gene matches: 3. The CDR3 DNA follows: TGTGCCAGCAGCTTAGAACAGGGGTTCTACGAGCAGTACTTC. This gives the protein CASSLEQGFYEQYF.

This clonotype was found many times. V usage is TRBV7-9 and J usage is TRBJ2-1, with D possibly TRBD2 on 6 matching bases. The CDR3 totals 13 residues. Deletions cut 0 bases from V and 9 bases from J, with 9 bases between. Germline assignment: CDR1 SEHNR and CDR2 FQNEAQ (reference sequence). The CDR3 coding sequence is TGTGCCAGCAGCTTAGCGGGGGGAGGTGAGCAGTTCTTC. Residues: CASSLAGGGEQFF.

This clonotype was seen a few times. The chain is built from TRBV28 and TRBJ1-5; D call uncertain. Deletions cut 7 bases from V and 1 base from J, with 11 bases between. This CDR3 contains 14 residues. Germline V gene sequence: CDR1 MDHEN, CDR2 SYDVKM. The CDR3 DNA follows: TGTGCCAGCACCAAGACCCTAAGCAATCAGCCCCAGCATTTT. It specifies CASTKTLSNQPQHF.

The sample holds one count of this clonotype. The chain carries TRBV12-5 and TRBJ2-1; tentative D call: TRBD2 (6 bases). This CDR3 comprises 13 residues. V gave up 6 bases and J gave up 7 bases, with 13 bases separating them. Germline CDR1 reads LGHNT; CDR2 reads FRNRAP. The CDR3 sequence is CASGVSSVNEQFF. The CDR3 nucleotides read TGTGCTAGTGGGGTCTCTAGCGTAAATGAGCAGTTCTTC.

This clonotype has a count of ten or more. The chain has TRBV4-1 and TRBJ2-7, with D tentatively TRBD1 (6 bases). CDR1 MGHRA and CDR2 YSYEKL come from the germline V gene. V dropped 4 bases and J dropped 1 base, with 14 bases sitting between them. This CDR3 contains 15 residues. The CDR3 coding sequence is TGCGCCAGCAGCCCCTCGGGACACCCATCCTACGAGCAGTACTTC. Amino acids: CASSPSGHPSYEQYF.

A few counts support this clonotype. This chain joins TRBV6-1 and TRBJ2-4, with 8 bases aligning to TRBD1. Trimming took 0 bases from V and 5 from J; bases not matched to a gene: 6. The CDR3 contains 16 residues. Germline V CDR1 and CDR2: MNHNS, SASEGT. Here the CDR3 DNA reads TGTGCCAGCAGTGAAGCGGCGACAGGGGTCGAAAACATTCAGTACTTC. Its translation is CASSEAATGVENIQYF.

This clonotype was observed a few times. The V and J genes are TRBV27 and TRBJ2-5, with D hard to call. Trimming took off 3 bases at V and 2 bases at J, with 10 bases between the two ends. The germline gives CDR1 MNHEY, CDR2 SMNVEV (reference sequence). CDR3 length: 14 amino acids. CDR3 sequence reads: CASSFQASQETQYF. In DNA form, the CDR3 reads TGTGCCAGCAGTTTTCAGGCCTCTCAAGAGACCCAGTACTTC.

The chain has TRBV4-3 and TRBJ1-2, with 10 nucleotides matching TRBD1. V shed 5 bases, J shed 4 bases, and the junction held 13 bases outside the gene matches. In germline, CDR1 is LGHNA, CDR2 YSLEER. The CDR3 has 17 residues. This chain's CDR3 is CASSGRDRGESLYGYTF. Written as DNA, the CDR3 is TGCGCCAGCAGCGGCCGGGACAGGGGCGAATCCCTCTATGGCTACACCTTC.

The V call is TRBV20-1, the J call TRBJ1-2; no firm D call. CDR3 length: 11 residues. Germline assignment: CDR1 DFQATT and CDR2 SNEGSKA (reference sequence). V dropped 7 bases and J dropped 2 bases, with 8 bases sitting between them. CDR3 nucleotides: TGCAGTGTTCAGAGGAACTATGGCTACACCTTC. It translates to CSVQRNYGYTF.

The chain joins TRBV7-6 to TRBJ2-2; 9 bases align to TRBD2. The CDR3 has 15 amino acids. The germline V gene encodes CDR1 SGHVS and CDR2 FNYEAQ. Trimming cost V 5 bases and J 7 bases; bases outside gene matches: 8. CDR3 DNA: TGTGCCAGCAGCACCCCCGGGACTAGCATCGGGGAGCTGTTTTTT. Translated: CASSTPGTSIGELFF.

The rearrangement uses TRBV12-5 and TRBJ2-1; tentatively, D is TRBD1 (6 bases). The V and J ends lost 4 bases and 2 bases respectively, with 21 bases between them. This CDR3 is 18 amino acids long. Germline V gene sequence: CDR1 LGHNT, CDR2 FRNRAP. The chain's CDR3 is CASGSTEGRGRPYNEQFF. DNA for the CDR3: TGTGCTAGTGGTTCCACTGAGGGCAGGGGAAGACCCTACAATGAGCAGTTCTTC.

At least ten counts were recorded for this clonotype. The chain uses TRBV7-8 and TRBJ2-3, with 11 bases fitting TRBD2. This CDR3 spans 16 amino acids. Germline V gives CDR1 SGHVS, CDR2 FQNEAQ. V shed 3 bases and J 3 bases; nucleotides not matched to a gene: 5. DNA of the CDR3: TGTGCCAGCAGCTTGGAACTAGCGGGGGAGACAGATACGCAGTATTTT. It yields the protein CASSLELAGETDTQYF.